The 2 T cell receptor beta chains presented below share a single source sample, sequenced in a study of T cell responses to AZD1222 COVID-19 vaccine. Some clones are missing from TCRdb's copy, which holds only in-frame ones; the method was immunoSEQ multiplex PCR. In the table there are 130,000 or so clones, roughly nine tenths of which are singletons. The sample here was peripheral blood, taken 28 days after the second dose of the MenACWY control vaccine. These receptors originate from an adult who received the MenACWY meningococcal vaccine as a control.

The rearrangement joins TRBV9 to TRBJ2-1, with TRBD1 matching over 11 bases. The CDR3 has 16 amino acids. Germline CDR1 SGDLS, CDR2 YYNGEE. Trimming took 2 bases from V and 2 from J; bases not matched to a gene: 3. The CDR3 DNA reads TGTGCCAGCAGCGTGGGACAGGGGGTTACCTACAATGAGCAGTTCTTC. Translating it yields CASSVGQGVTYNEQFF.

In its sample, this clone was seen once. This chain joins TRBV30 and TRBJ1-2; 8 bases are shared with TRBD1. The germline V gene has CDR1 GTSNPN and CDR2 SVGIG (reference sequence). The CDR3 sequence is 13 residues long. V lost 2 bases and J lost 8; bases outside the gene matches: 7. This chain's CDR3 is CAWSRQGAGGYTF. CDR3 DNA sequence: TGTGCCTGGAGTCGGCAGGGGGCAGGGGGCTACACCTTC. Complete variable domain (other parts from reference TRBV30 and TRBJ1-2): SQTIHQWPATLVQPVGSPLSLECTVEGTSNPNLYWYRQAAGRGLQLLFYSVGIGQISSEVPQNLSASRPQDRQFILSSKKLLLSDSGFYLCAWSRQGAGGYTFGSGTRLTVV.